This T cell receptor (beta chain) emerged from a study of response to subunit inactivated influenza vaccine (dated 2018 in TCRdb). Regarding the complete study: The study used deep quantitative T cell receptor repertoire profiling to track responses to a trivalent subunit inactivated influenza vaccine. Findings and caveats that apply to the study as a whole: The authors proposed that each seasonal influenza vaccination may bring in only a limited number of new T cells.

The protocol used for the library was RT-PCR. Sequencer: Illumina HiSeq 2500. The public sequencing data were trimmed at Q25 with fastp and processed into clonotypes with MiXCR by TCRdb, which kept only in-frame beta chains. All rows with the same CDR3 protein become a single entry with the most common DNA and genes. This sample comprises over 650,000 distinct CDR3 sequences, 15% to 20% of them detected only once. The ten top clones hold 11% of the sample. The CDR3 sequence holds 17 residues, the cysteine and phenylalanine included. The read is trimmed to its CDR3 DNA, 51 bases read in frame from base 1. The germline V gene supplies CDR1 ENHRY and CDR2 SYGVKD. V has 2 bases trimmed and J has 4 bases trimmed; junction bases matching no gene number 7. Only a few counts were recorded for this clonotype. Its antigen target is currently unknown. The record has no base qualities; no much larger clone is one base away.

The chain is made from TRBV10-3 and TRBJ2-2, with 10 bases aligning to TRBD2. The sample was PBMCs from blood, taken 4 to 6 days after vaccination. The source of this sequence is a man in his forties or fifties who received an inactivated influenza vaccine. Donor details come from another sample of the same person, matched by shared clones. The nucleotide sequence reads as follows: TGTGCCATCAGTGAGGAGCTAGCGGGAGTAGGCACCGGGGAGCTGTTTTTT. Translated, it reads CAISEELAGVGTGELFF.